This is a list of T cell receptor beta chains from one sample in a study of blood T cells in healthy people across ages. Each CDR3 protein is one row after TCRdb ran MiXCR on the 5' RACE reads. Altogether 650,000 to 800,000 distinct CDR3 sequences are present, more than 45% being singletons, with the ten largest covering 13%. Sequenced: blood. These receptors all stem from a woman of 80 years or more in good health. Each CDR3 is given with its conserved first and last residue. A D gene is named only where the DNA matches it firmly. The size entry is marked missing in some rows and otherwise reads once, few, many or a size class.

D gene: NA
clone size: NA
J gene: TRBJ1-2
V gene: TRBV29-1
CDR3 DNA: TGCAGCGTTGAATGGGGGATTGGCTACACCTTC
CDR3 protein: CSVEWGIGYTF

D gene: TRBD2
clone size: many
J gene: TRBJ2-1
V gene: TRBV9
CDR3 DNA: TGTGCCAGCAGCGGAGAGGTAAAAGCGGGAGGTCCCAATGAGCAGTTCTTC
CDR3 protein: CASSGEVKAGGPNEQFF

D gene: NA
clone size: few
J gene: TRBJ1-2
V gene: TRBV29-1
CDR3 DNA: TGCAGCGTTGGAGACCCTCGCTATGGCTACACCTTC
CDR3 protein: CSVGDPRYGYTF

D gene: NA
clone size: NA
J gene: TRBJ2-5
V gene: TRBV5-1
CDR3 DNA: TGCGCCAGCAGCTTGGCCCGGGGAAAAGAGAACCAGTACTTC
CDR3 protein: CASSLARGKENQYF

D gene: TRBD1
clone size: NA
J gene: TRBJ1-1
V gene: TRBV5-6
CDR3 DNA: TGTGCCAGCAGCGCGACAGGGTTCACTGAAGCTTTCTTT
CDR3 protein: CASSATGFTEAFF

D gene: NA
clone size: NA
J gene: TRBJ2-7
V gene: TRBV4-1
CDR3 DNA: TGCGCCAGCAGCCTGGGCGCCACCCTCTACGAGCAGTACTTC
CDR3 protein: CASSLGATLYEQYF

D gene: TRBD2
clone size: NA
J gene: TRBJ2-7
V gene: TRBV4-2
CDR3 DNA: TGTGCCAGCAGCCAAGATCGGCGGGGGACCTACGAGCAGTACTTC
CDR3 protein: CASSQDRRGTYEQYF

D gene: TRBD2
clone size: NA
J gene: TRBJ2-1
V gene: TRBV9
CDR3 DNA: TGTGCCAGCAGCGTAACTAGCGGAGAGACCAAGGAGCAGTTCTTC
CDR3 protein: CASSVTSGETKEQFF

D gene: NA
clone size: NA
J gene: TRBJ2-7
V gene: TRBV28
CDR3 DNA: TGTGCCAGCAGGACCGTCCTGGGACGGTGGTCCTACGAGCAGTACTTC
CDR3 protein: CASRTVLGRWSYEQYF

D gene: NA
clone size: NA
J gene: TRBJ1-2
V gene: TRBV2
CDR3 DNA: TGTGCCAGCAGGGAGCAGGGAGTTGGCTACACCTTC
CDR3 protein: CASREQGVGYTF

D gene: TRBD2
clone size: NA
J gene: TRBJ2-3
V gene: TRBV4-3
CDR3 DNA: TGCGCCAGCTCTCCCGGGACTAGAGTCTCAGATACGCAGTATTTT
CDR3 protein: CASSPGTRVSDTQYF

D gene: NA
clone size: NA
J gene: TRBJ2-7
V gene: TRBV4-2
CDR3 DNA: TGTGCCAGCAGCCAAGATCGAGAGGTTGACTACGAGCAGTACTTC
CDR3 protein: CASSQDREVDYEQYF

D gene: NA
clone size: few
J gene: TRBJ2-3
V gene: TRBV20-1
CDR3 DNA: TGCAGTGCTAGACCTTTCACAGATACGCAGTATTTT
CDR3 protein: CSARPFTDTQYF

D gene: TRBD2
clone size: NA
J gene: TRBJ2-3
V gene: TRBV5-1
CDR3 DNA: TGCGCCAGCAGGACTGGGGCTAGCGGGGCGAAGTATACGCAGTATTTT
CDR3 protein: CASRTGASGAKYTQYF

D gene: NA
clone size: once
J gene: TRBJ2-3
V gene: TRBV7-2
CDR3 DNA: TGTGCCAGCAGCCCGCGGACAGACCAGTATTTT
CDR3 protein: CASSPRTDQYF

D gene: TRBD1
clone size: NA
J gene: TRBJ2-7
V gene: TRBV9
CDR3 DNA: TGTGCCAGCATGCCAGGGGGCCATCACTACGAGCAGTACTTC
CDR3 protein: CASMPGGHHYEQYF

D gene: NA
clone size: many
J gene: TRBJ1-2
V gene: TRBV28
CDR3 DNA: TGTGCCAGCAGTCGCCCTGGAGAAAGTGGCTATGGCTACACCTTC
CDR3 protein: CASSRPGESGYGYTF

D gene: NA
clone size: NA
J gene: TRBJ1-4
V gene: TRBV5-6
CDR3 DNA: TGTGCCAGCAGCGCGGTTGGGCCAACTAATGAAAAACTGTTTTTT
CDR3 protein: CASSAVGPTNEKLFF

D gene: TRBD2
clone size: NA
J gene: TRBJ2-7
V gene: TRBV25-1
CDR3 DNA: TGTGCCAGCAGTTTAGCAGGGAGGGGCGAGCAGTACTTC
CDR3 protein: CASSLAGRGEQYF

D gene: NA
clone size: many
J gene: TRBJ2-3
V gene: TRBV20-1
CDR3 DNA: TGCAGTGCCCCCGACCAGACAGATACGCAGTATTTT
CDR3 protein: CSAPDQTDTQYF

D gene: NA
clone size: NA
J gene: TRBJ1-1
V gene: TRBV6-5
CDR3 DNA: TGTGCCACTAGCCGGGGCAGGGAAGCTTTCTTT
CDR3 protein: CATSRGREAFF

D gene: NA
clone size: many
J gene: TRBJ1-5
V gene: TRBV10-3
CDR3 DNA: TGTGCCATCAGTGAGTCTCGTAGCAATCAGCCCCAGCATTTT
CDR3 protein: CAISESRSNQPQHF

D gene: NA
clone size: many
J gene: TRBJ2-3
V gene: TRBV20-1
CDR3 DNA: TGCAGTGCTGCTGGGGATGCCACAGATACGCAGTATTTT
CDR3 protein: CSAAGDATDTQYF

D gene: TRBD1
clone size: NA
J gene: TRBJ2-5
V gene: TRBV5-1
CDR3 DNA: TGCGCCAGCAGCCCGGGACAGGGGCTTGAGCAGTACTTC
CDR3 protein: CASSPGQGLEQYF

D gene: TRBD2
clone size: many
J gene: TRBJ2-5
V gene: TRBV3-1
CDR3 DNA: TGTGCCAGCAGCGAAGGGGCTAGCGGGTGGTACCAAGAGACCCAGTACTTC
CDR3 protein: CASSEGASGWYQETQYF

D gene: NA
clone size: many
J gene: TRBJ2-7
V gene: TRBV27
CDR3 DNA: TGTGCCAGCAGTTTAAAGTGGTCCGGGGCCTACGAGCAGTACTTC
CDR3 protein: CASSLKWSGAYEQYF

D gene: NA
clone size: many
J gene: TRBJ1-1
V gene: TRBV6-6
CDR3 DNA: TGTGCCAGCCTAACGAACACTGAAGCTTTCTTT
CDR3 protein: CASLTNTEAFF

D gene: TRBD1
clone size: NA
J gene: TRBJ2-4
V gene: TRBV4-2
CDR3 DNA: TGTGCCAGCAGCCCTGAGGGGGCCCAAGCCAAAAACATTCAGTACTTC
CDR3 protein: CASSPEGAQAKNIQYF

D gene: TRBD2
clone size: few
J gene: TRBJ2-5
V gene: TRBV10-3
CDR3 DNA: TGTGCCATCAGTGAACTAGCGGGGGGGTCCCCCTACAATGAGCAGTACTTC
CDR3 protein: CAISELAGGSPYNEQYF

D gene: NA
clone size: NA
J gene: TRBJ2-7
V gene: TRBV27
CDR3 DNA: TGTGCCAGCAGTTCAAACGGACGAGCTGACTACTGCGAGCAGTACTTC
CDR3 protein: CASSSNGRADYCEQYF

D gene: TRBD2
clone size: few
J gene: TRBJ2-3
V gene: TRBV4-2
CDR3 DNA: TGTGCCAGCAGCCAAGGGGGACTAGAACGCAATACGCAGTATTTT
CDR3 protein: CASSQGGLERNTQYF

D gene: NA
clone size: NA
J gene: TRBJ2-7
V gene: TRBV6-5
CDR3 DNA: TGTGCCAGCAGTTTTAGGCCCCCCTACGAGCAGTACTTC
CDR3 protein: CASSFRPPYEQYF

D gene: NA
clone size: few
J gene: TRBJ1-5
V gene: TRBV6-6
CDR3 DNA: TGTGCCAGCGAAACGGACGGCAATCAGCCCCAGCATTTT
CDR3 protein: CASETDGNQPQHF

D gene: TRBD1
clone size: many
J gene: TRBJ2-3
V gene: TRBV4-2
CDR3 DNA: TGTGCCAGCAGCCAAGGGGGACAGGGAAGTTACCCTAGCACAGATACGCAGTATTTT
CDR3 protein: CASSQGGQGSYPSTDTQYF

D gene: NA
clone size: NA
J gene: TRBJ2-1
V gene: TRBV28
CDR3 DNA: TGCGCCGCGGGGTCCGGGAGTAATAGGAATGAGCAGTTCTTC
CDR3 protein: CAAGSGSNRNEQFF

D gene: NA
clone size: once
J gene: TRBJ1-1
V gene: TRBV7-6
CDR3 DNA: TGTGCCAGCAGCCCAGACTCGGCAAGGGGTGGTACTGAAGCTTTCTTT
CDR3 protein: CASSPDSARGGTEAFF

D gene: NA
clone size: NA
J gene: TRBJ2-4
V gene: TRBV20-1
CDR3 DNA: TGCAGTGCCAGCCCCGGGGCAGCCAAAAACATTCAGTACTTC
CDR3 protein: CSASPGAAKNIQYF

D gene: NA
clone size: once
J gene: TRBJ2-7
V gene: TRBV5-1
CDR3 DNA: TGCGCCAGCAGCTTGATCCCCGACGAGCAGTACTTC
CDR3 protein: CASSLIPDEQYF

D gene: TRBD1
clone size: NA
J gene: TRBJ1-2
V gene: TRBV27
CDR3 DNA: TGTGCCAGCAGTTTATCGGGACAGGCTTATGGCTACACCTTC
CDR3 protein: CASSLSGQAYGYTF

D gene: NA
clone size: NA
J gene: TRBJ2-7
V gene: TRBV29-1
CDR3 DNA: TGCAGCGTTGTGCTTTACGAGCAGTACTTC
CDR3 protein: CSVVLYEQYF

D gene: NA
clone size: NA
J gene: TRBJ1-2
V gene: TRBV4-1
CDR3 DNA: TGCGCCAGCAGCCAGCTGGGCTATGGCTACACCTTC
CDR3 protein: CASSQLGYGYTF

D gene: TRBD2
clone size: few
J gene: TRBJ2-1
V gene: TRBV29-1
CDR3 DNA: TGCAGCGTGGGAGCGGGATTGAGGAATGAGCAGTTCTTC
CDR3 protein: CSVGAGLRNEQFF

D gene: NA
clone size: many
J gene: TRBJ2-7
V gene: TRBV12-3/TRBV12-4
CDR3 DNA: TGTGCCAGCAGGCGACTAGGCTACGAGCAGTACTTC
CDR3 protein: CASRRLGYEQYF

D gene: TRBD2
clone size: many
J gene: TRBJ2-1
V gene: TRBV29-1
CDR3 DNA: TGCAGCGCAGCGGCTAGCGGGAGTTTAAATGAGCAGTTCTTC
CDR3 protein: CSAAASGSLNEQFF

D gene: NA
clone size: NA
J gene: TRBJ2-7
V gene: TRBV10-3
CDR3 DNA: TGTGCCATCAGTGGGACAGTTGTGGACCACGAGCAGTACTTC
CDR3 protein: CAISGTVVDHEQYF